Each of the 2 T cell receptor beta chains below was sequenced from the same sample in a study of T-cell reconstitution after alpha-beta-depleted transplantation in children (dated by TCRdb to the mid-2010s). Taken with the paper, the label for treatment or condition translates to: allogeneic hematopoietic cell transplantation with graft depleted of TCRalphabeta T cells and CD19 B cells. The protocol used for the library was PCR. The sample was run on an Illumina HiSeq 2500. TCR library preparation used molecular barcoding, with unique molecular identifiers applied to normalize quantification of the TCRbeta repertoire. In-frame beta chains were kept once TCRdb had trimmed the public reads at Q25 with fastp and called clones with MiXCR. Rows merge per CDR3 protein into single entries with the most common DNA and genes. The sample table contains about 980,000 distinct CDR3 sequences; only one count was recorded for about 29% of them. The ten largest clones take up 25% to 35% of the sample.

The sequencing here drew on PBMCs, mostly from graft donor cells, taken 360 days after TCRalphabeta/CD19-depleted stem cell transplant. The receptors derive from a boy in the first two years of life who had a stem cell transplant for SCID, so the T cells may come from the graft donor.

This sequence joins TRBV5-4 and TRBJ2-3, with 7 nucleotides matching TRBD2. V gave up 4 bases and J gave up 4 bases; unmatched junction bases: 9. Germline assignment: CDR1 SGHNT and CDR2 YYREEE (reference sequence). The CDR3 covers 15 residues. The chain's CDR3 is CASSTWTSRADTQYF. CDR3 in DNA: TGTGCCAGCAGCACCTGGACTAGTAGGGCAGATACGCAGTATTTT. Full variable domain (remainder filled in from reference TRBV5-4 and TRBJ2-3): ETGVTQSPTHLIKTRGQQVTLRCSSQSGHNTVSWYQQALGQGPQFIFQYYREEENGRGNFPPRFSGLQFPNYSSELNVNALELDDSALYLCASSTWTSRADTQYFGPGTRLTVL.

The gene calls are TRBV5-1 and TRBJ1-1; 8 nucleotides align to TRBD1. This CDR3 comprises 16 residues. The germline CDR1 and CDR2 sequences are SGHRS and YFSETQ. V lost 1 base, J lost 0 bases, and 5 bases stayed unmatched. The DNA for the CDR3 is TGCGCCAGCAGCTTGTGGTCAGGGGGCCTGAACACTGAAGCTTTCTTT. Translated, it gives CASSLWSGGLNTEAFF. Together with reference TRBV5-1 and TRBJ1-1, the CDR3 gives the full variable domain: KAGVTQTPRYLIKTRGQQVTLSCSPISGHRSVSWYQQTPGQGLQFLFEYFSETQRNKGNFPGRFSGRQFSNSRSEMNVSTLELGDSALYLCASSLWSGGLNTEAFFGQGTRLTVV.